These 7 T cell receptor beta chains share one sample of origin, sequenced in a study of shared clonotypes between healthy human individuals. Assay: immunoSEQ multiplex PCR; the TCRdb copy retains only in-frame clones and omits some. This sample yields around 2,000,000 clones, of which 90% to 95% are seen a single time; 0.1% to 0.15% belongs to the top ten. The sample consisted of naive CD4+ T cells sorted from blood. Subset in this sample: CD45RA+ positively selected. These TCRs come from a man between 18 and 29 years old in good health.

As to this clone: The identical CDR3 is also encoded by other nucleotide sequences in the sample. The V call is TRBV7-2, the J call TRBJ2-7; tentative D call: TRBD2 (5 bases). Germline-derived CDR1 and CDR2 are SGHTA and FQGNSA. This CDR3 has 14 residues. V dropped 2 bases and J dropped 0 bases, with 8 bases sitting between them. CDR3 region: CASSLSGSSYEQYF. As DNA, the CDR3 is TGTGCCAGCAGCTTAAGTGGGAGCTCCTACGAGCAGTACTTC.

Only one count was recorded for this clone. Its ends do not fully match the called genes, so a read error is possible. The V and J genes are TRBV6-1 and TRBJ2-2, with D unclear. CDR3 size: 15 residues. The germline V gene has CDR1 MNHNS and CDR2 SASEGT. CDR3 in amino acids: CASSLRTPNSGELFF. The CDR3 bases are TGTGCCAGCAGTCTACGGACCCCTAACAGCGGGGAGCTGTTTTTT.

Comments on this clone: Additional DNA sequences in this sample encode the identical CDR3. The chain carries TRBV30 and TRBJ2-5, with TRBD2 as a possible D gene (5 bases). Germline CDR1 and CDR2: GTSNPN and SVGIG (reference sequence). The CDR3 runs to 11 residues. V dropped 1 base and J dropped 5 bases, with 5 bases sitting between them. This chain's CDR3 is CAWSGEETQYF. In nucleotides, the CDR3 is TGTGCCTGGAGTGGGGAGGAGACCCAGTACTTC.

This clone was observed many times. The V call is TRBV30, the J call TRBJ2-7; 11 positions match TRBD2. Germline assignment: CDR1 GTSNPN and CDR2 SVGIG (reference sequence). Germline trimming cut 5 bases from V and 9 bases from J; bases unmatched to any gene: 6. This CDR3 contains 12 residues. The chain's CDR3 is CAWVAGGQGQYF. The CDR3 region has the DNA TGTGCCTGGGTAGCGGGAGGGCAGGGGCAGTACTTC. Full variable domain (remainder filled in from reference TRBV30 and TRBJ2-7): SQTIHQWPATLVQPVGSPLSLECTVEGTSNPNLYWYRQAAGRGLQLLFYSVGIGQISSEVPQNLSASRPQDRQFILSSKKLLLSDSGFYLCAWVAGGQGQYFGPGTRLTVT.

The chain carries TRBV13 and TRBJ2-7, with 9 bases lining up with TRBD2. Unmatched junction bases numbered 5, after V lost 0 bases and J lost 2 bases. From germline, CDR1 is PRHDT and CDR2 FYEKMQ (reference sequence). This CDR3 spans 16 amino acids. As DNA, the CDR3 is TGTGCCAGCAGCTTAGGCCGGCCTAGCGGGGCCTACGAGCAGTACTTC. Encoded protein: CASSLGRPSGAYEQYF.

This clone was detected only once. Its ends do not fully match the called genes, so a read error is possible. The sample has other DNA sequences that encode this CDR3 too. V is TRBV7-7 and J is TRBJ2-5; 8 positions agree with TRBD1. The CDR3 is made up of 14 amino acids. Germline assignment: CDR1 SSHAT and CDR2 FNYEAQ (reference sequence). CDR3: CASSSDRAQETQYF. CDR3 DNA: TGTGCTAGCAGCTCGGACAGGGCCCAAGAGACCCAGTACTTC.

The chain uses TRBV27 and TRBJ2-3, with unresolved D. Trimming stripped 0 bases from V and 2 bases from J, with 12 bases between. The V gene's germline CDR1 is MNHEY and CDR2 SMNVEV (reference sequence). The CDR3 consists of 16 residues. The CDR3 DNA reads as TGTGCCAGCAGTTTATCGTACCTACTTAACACAGATACGCAGTATTTT. It translates to CASSLSYLLNTDTQYF.